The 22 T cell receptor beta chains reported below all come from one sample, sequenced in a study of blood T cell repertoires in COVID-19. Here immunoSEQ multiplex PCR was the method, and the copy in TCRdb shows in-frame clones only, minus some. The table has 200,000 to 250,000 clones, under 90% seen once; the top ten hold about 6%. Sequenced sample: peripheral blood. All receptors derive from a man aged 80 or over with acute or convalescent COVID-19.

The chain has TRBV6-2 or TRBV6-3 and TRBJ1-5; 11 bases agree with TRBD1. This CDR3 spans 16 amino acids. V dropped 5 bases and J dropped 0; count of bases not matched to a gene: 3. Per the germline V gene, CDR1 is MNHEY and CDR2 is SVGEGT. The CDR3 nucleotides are TGTGCCAGCAGTGGCGGGACAGGGGGTAGCAATCAGCCCCAGCATTTT. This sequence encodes CASSGGTGGSNQPQHF.

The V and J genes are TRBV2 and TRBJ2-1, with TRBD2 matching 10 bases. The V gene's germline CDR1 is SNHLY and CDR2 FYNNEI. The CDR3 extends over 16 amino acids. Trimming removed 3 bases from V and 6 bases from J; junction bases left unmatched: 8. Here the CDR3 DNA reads TGTGCCAGCAGTGAGAGGCTAGCGGGGGCCGGCAATGAGCAGTTCTTC. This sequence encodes CASSERLAGAGNEQFF.

CDR3 sequence (DNA): TGTGCCAGCAGCGTGGGTGGGGCAGGCAGGGGAAATCAGCCCCAGCATTTT. It encodes CASSVGGAGRGNQPQHF. The rearrangement joins TRBV28 to TRBJ1-5; possibly TRBD1 for D (6 bases). Germline V gene data show CDR1 as MDHEN and CDR2 as SYDVKM. Trimming removed 6 bases at V and 4 bases at J, with 22 bases between. This CDR3 region has 17 residues. Variable domain in full (rest from reference TRBV28 and TRBJ1-5): DVKVTQSSRYLVKRTGEKVFLECVQDMDHENMFWYRQDPGLGLRLIYFSYDVKMKEKGDIPEGYSVSREKKERFSLILESASTNQTSMYLCASSVGGAGRGNQPQHFGDGTRLSIL.

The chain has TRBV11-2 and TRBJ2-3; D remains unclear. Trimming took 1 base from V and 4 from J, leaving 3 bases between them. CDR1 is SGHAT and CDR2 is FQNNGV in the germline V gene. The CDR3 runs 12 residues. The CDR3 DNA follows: TGTGCCAGCAGCTTAGCGTCAGATACGCAGTATTTT. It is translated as CASSLASDTQYF.

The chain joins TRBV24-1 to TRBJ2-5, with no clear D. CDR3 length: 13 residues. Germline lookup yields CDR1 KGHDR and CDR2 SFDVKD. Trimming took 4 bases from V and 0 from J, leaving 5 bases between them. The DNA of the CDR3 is TGTGCCACCAGTGAGCGTAACCAAGAGACCCAGTACTTC. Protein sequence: CATSERNQETQYF.

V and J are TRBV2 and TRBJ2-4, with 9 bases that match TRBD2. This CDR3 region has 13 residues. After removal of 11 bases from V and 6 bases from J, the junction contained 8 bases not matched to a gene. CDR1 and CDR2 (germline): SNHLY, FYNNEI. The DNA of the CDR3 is TGTGCCGGCCAGCCAGCGGGAGGAAACATTCAGTACTTC. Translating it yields CAGQPAGGNIQYF.

The chain's CDR3 is CASSETRSLANTGELFF. The DNA of the CDR3 is TGTGCCAGCAGTGAAACTCGCAGCTTAGCAAACACCGGGGAGCTGTTTTTT. V gene TRBV25-1 combines with J gene TRBJ2-2; D is uncertain. This CDR3 has 17 amino acids. The ends were cut back, 2 bases at V and 2 bases at J, with 15 bases in the middle. CDR1 and CDR2 (germline): MGHDK, SYGVNS.

CDR3 coding DNA: TGTGCCAGCAGACCTAAACCGGGACAGAACACTGAAGCTTTCTTT. It encodes CASRPKPGQNTEAFF. This chain links TRBV5-4 with TRBJ1-1; perhaps TRBD1 as D (6 bases). Trimming stripped 5 bases from V and 1 base from J, with 15 bases between. Germline V lookup: CDR1 SGHNT, CDR2 YYREEE (reference sequence). This CDR3 spans 15 amino acids. The full variable domain, completed using reference TRBV5-4 and TRBJ1-1, is ETGVTQSPTHLIKTRGQQVTLRCSSQSGHNTVSWYQQALGQGPQFIFQYYREEENGRGNFPPRFSGLQFPNYSSELNVNALELDDSALYLCASRPKPGQNTEAFFGQGTRLTVV.

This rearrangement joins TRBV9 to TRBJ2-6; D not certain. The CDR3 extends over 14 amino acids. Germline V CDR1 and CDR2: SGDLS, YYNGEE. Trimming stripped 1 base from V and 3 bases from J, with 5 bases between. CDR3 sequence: CASSVPHGANVLTF. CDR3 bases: TGTGCCAGCAGCGTACCCCATGGGGCCAACGTCCTGACTTTC.

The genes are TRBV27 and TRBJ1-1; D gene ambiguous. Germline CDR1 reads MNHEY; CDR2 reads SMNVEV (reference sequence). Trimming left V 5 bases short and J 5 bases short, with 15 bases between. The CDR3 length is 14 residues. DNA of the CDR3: TGTGCCAGCAGTCTTAACAGCGGACGGACTGAAGCTTTCTTT. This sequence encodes CASSLNSGRTEAFF.

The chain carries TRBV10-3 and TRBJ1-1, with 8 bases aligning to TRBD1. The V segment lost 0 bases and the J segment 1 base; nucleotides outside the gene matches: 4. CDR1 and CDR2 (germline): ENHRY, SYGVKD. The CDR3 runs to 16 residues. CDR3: CAISESAGGGNTEAFF. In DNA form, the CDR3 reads TGTGCCATCAGTGAGTCGGCAGGGGGCGGGAACACTGAAGCTTTCTTT.

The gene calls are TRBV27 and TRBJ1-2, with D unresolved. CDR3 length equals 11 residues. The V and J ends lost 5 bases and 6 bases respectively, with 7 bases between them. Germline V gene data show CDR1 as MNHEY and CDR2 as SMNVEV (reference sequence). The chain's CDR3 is CASSPRNGYTF. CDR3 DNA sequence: TGTGCCAGCAGTCCCAGGAATGGCTACACCTTC.

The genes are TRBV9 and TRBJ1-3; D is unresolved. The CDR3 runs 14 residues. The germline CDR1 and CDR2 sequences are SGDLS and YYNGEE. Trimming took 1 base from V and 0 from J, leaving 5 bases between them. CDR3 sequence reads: CASSVQASGNTIYF. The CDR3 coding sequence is TGTGCCAGCAGCGTACAGGCCTCTGGAAACACCATATATTTT.

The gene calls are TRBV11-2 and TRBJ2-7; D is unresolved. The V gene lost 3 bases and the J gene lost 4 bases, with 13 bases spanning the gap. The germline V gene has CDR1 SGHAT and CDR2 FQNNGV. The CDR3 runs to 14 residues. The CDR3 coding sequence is TGTGCCAGCAGCTTGAGTCTAGGCCGTTACGAGCAGTACTTC. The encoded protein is CASSLSLGRYEQYF.

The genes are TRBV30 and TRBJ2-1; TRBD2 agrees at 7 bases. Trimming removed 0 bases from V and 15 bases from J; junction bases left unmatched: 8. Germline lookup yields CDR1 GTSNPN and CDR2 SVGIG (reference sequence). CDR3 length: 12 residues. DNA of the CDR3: TGTGCCTGGAGTGTAAACGGACTAGTCCTGTTCTTC. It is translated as CAWSVNGLVLFF.

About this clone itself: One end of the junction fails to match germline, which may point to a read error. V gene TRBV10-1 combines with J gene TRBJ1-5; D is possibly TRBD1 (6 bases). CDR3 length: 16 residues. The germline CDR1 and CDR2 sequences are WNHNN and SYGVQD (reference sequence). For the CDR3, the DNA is TGCGCCAGCAGTGGCGGGCAGGGGAGAGGCAAACAGCCCCAGCATTTT. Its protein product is CASSGGQGRGKQPQHF.

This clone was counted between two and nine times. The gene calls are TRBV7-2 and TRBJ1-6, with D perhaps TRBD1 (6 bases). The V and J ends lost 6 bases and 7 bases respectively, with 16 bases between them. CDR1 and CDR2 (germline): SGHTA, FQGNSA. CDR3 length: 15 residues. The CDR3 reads CASSHGQQLNSPLHF. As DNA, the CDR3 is TGTGCCAGCAGTCATGGACAGCAACTCAATTCACCCCTCCACTTT.

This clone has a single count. CDR3 coding DNA: TGTGCCAGCAGTGACACCCTTCTCGGGTCGAGAAATCAGCCCCAGCATTTT. Its protein product is CASSDTLLGSRNQPQHF. The rearrangement uses TRBV6-1 and TRBJ1-5; no firm D call. With 3 bases removed from V and 4 bases from J, the gap between germline ends came to 19 bases. Germline assignment: CDR1 MNHNS and CDR2 SASEGT. This CDR3 comprises 17 residues.

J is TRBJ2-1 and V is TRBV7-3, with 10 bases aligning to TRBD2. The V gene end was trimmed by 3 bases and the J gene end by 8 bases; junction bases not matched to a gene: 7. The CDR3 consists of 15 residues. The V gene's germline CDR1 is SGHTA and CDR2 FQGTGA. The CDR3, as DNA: TGTGCCAGCAGCTTGGTAGCGGGAGGATCGTATGAGCAGTTCTTC. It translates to CASSLVAGGSYEQFF.

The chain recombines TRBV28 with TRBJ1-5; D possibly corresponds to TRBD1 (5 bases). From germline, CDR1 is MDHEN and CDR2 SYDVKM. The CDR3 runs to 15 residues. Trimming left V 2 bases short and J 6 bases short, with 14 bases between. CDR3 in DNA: TGTGCCAGCAGTTTAACCCCAGGGCTCCTTCAGCCCCAGCATTTT. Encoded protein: CASSLTPGLLQPQHF.

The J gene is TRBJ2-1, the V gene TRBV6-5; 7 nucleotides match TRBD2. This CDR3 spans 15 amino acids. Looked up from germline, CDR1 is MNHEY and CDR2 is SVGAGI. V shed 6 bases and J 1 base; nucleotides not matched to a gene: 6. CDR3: CASSKSGNSYNEQFF. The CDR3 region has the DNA TGTGCCAGCAGCAAGAGCGGGAATTCCTACAATGAGCAGTTCTTC.

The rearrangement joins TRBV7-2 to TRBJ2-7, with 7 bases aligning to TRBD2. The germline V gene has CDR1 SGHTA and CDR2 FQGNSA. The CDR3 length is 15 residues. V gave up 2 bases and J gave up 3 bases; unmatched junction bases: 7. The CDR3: CASSLTGGGLYEQYV. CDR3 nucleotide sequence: TGTGCCAGCAGCTTAACGGGAGGCGGGCTCTACGAGCAGTACGTC.